The rows below give T cell receptor beta chains drawn from one sample of a study of blood T cell repertoires in COVID-19. The data were produced by immunoSEQ multiplex PCR, yet TCRdb's version contains in-frame clones alone and is incomplete. The sample shows 270,000 or so clones, about four fifths of them seen only once. Material: peripheral blood. Receptors were obtained from a woman aged 55-70 years with active or convalescent COVID-19. Both conserved end residues are part of each CDR3. The D gene is left open where the match is weak. The listing skips clone size in some rows; elsewhere it reads once, few, many or a size class.

V	J	size	D	CDR3	DNA
TRBV28	TRBJ1-2	.	TRBD1	CASTRDREANYGYTF	TGTGCCAGCACCAGGGACAGGGAAGCTAACTATGGCTACACCTTC
TRBV19	TRBJ1-4	.	.	CASTRANEKLFF	TGTGCCAGTACGAGGGCTAATGAAAAACTGTTTTTT
TRBV30	TRBJ1-1	once	.	CAWNEANTEAFF	TGTGCCTGGAACGAGGCGAACACTGAAGCTTTCTTT
TRBV4-1	TRBJ1-5	.	.	CASSQDFGGFQPQHF	TGCGCCAGCAGCCAAGATTTCGGGGGGTTTCAGCCCCAGCATTTT
TRBV5-6	TRBJ2-1	.	TRBD1	CASSGPGQGAVSYNEQFF	TGTGCCAGCAGCGGGCCGGGACAGGGGGCTGTGTCCTACAATGAGCAGTTCTTC
TRBV6-2/TRBV6-3	TRBJ2-2	.	.	CASSRDNSNTGELFF	TGTGCCAGCAGTCGGGACAACTCAAACACCGGGGAGCTGTTTTTT
TRBV4-3	TRBJ1-6	.	TRBD1	CASSQGDSSMSPLHF	TGCGCCAGCAGCCAAGGGGACAGCTCGATGTCACCCCTCCACTTT
TRBV3-1/TRBV3-2	TRBJ2-3	.	TRBD2	CASSSGLAGRTDTQYF	TGTGCCAGCAGCTCCGGACTAGCGGGGCGCACAGATACGCAGTATTTT
TRBV2	TRBJ1-1	few	.	CASSDRTISEAFF	TGTGCCAGCAGTGATCGGACAATCTCTGAAGCTTTCTTT
TRBV18	TRBJ1-6	.	TRBD1	CASSPDRGRGSPLHF	TGTGCCAGCTCACCCGACAGGGGAAGGGGATCACCCCTCCACTTT
TRBV7-2	TRBJ1-6	few	.	CASSSRGGTSSYNSPLHF	TGTGCCAGCAGCTCCCGAGGCGGCACGAGCTCCTATAATTCACCCCTCCACTTT
TRBV6-5	TRBJ1-2	.	.	CASKGGPGYTF	TGTGCCAGCAAGGGGGGGCCTGGCTACACCTTC
TRBV4-1	TRBJ1-1	.	.	CASSQDGTPGTEAFF	TGCGCCAGCAGCCAAGATGGCACCCCTGGCACTGAAGCTTTCTTT
TRBV3-1/TRBV3-2	TRBJ2-7	once	.	CASSQDPTASYEQYF	TGTGCCAGCAGCCAAGATCCGACAGCCTCCTACGAGCAGTACTTC
TRBV6-2/TRBV6-3	TRBJ2-5	.	TRBD1	CASSHYRDRETQETQYF	TGTGCCAGCAGTCACTACCGGGACAGAGAGACTCAAGAGACCCAGTACTTC
TRBV5-1	TRBJ2-3	.	.	CASSPRGFGTDTQYF	TGCGCCAGCAGCCCGAGAGGCTTTGGCACAGATACGCAGTATTTT
TRBV28	TRBJ1-2	.	TRBD1	CASSLEGTGANGYTF	TGTGCCAGCAGTTTAGAGGGGACAGGCGCGAACGGCTACACCTTC
TRBV6-2/TRBV6-3	TRBJ2-3	.	.	CASSYRDTDTQYF	TGTGCCAGCAGTTACCGGGACACAGATACGCAGTATTTT
TRBV7-3	TRBJ2-3	.	TRBD2	CASSLTRGGQTDTQYF	TGTGCCAGCAGCCTAACTCGCGGGGGGCAAACAGATACGCAGTATTTT
TRBV5-8	TRBJ1-1	.	.	CASSLEYRLHTEAFF	TGTGCCAGCAGCTTGGAATACAGGCTCCACACTGAAGCTTTCTTT
TRBV6-5	TRBJ2-3	.	.	CASSLADTQYF	TGTGCCAGCTCCTTAGCGGATACGCAGTATTTT
TRBV18	TRBJ2-1	.	TRBD1	CASSPAQGARNEQFF	TGTGCCAGCTCACCTGCACAGGGGGCTAGGAATGAGCAGTTCTTC
TRBV9	TRBJ2-2	once	.	CASSADMNTGELFF	TGTGCCAGCAGCGCCGACATGAACACCGGGGAGCTGTTTTTT
TRBV5-6	TRBJ2-5	.	TRBD1	CASSQPGQSQETQYF	TGTGCCAGCAGTCAACCGGGACAGAGCCAAGAGACCCAGTACTTC
TRBV9	TRBJ1-5	.	.	CASSLDRNQPQHF	TGTGCCAGCAGCCTTGACAGAAATCAGCCCCAGCATTTT
TRBV19	TRBJ2-1	.	.	CARPGRVSLYNEQFF	TGTGCCAGGCCTGGCAGGGTCTCCCTTTACAATGAGCAGTTCTTC
TRBV6-4	TRBJ1-6	.	.	CASSTTGTRNSPLHF	TGTGCCAGCAGCACTACCGGGACTCGCAATTCACCCCTCCACTTT
TRBV7-9	TRBJ1-4	.	TRBD1	CASSWTGTNEKLFF	TGTGCCAGCAGCTGGACAGGGACTAATGAAAAACTGTTTTTT
TRBV27	TRBJ2-5	.	.	CASSSGLARETQYF	TGTGCCAGCAGTTCAGGCTTGGCGAGAGAAACCCAGTACTTC
TRBV7-2	TRBJ2-2	.	TRBD2	CASSPRAGGPNTGELFF	TGTGCCAGCAGCCCTAGGGCGGGGGGGCCGAATACCGGGGAGCTGTTTTTT
TRBV19	TRBJ2-2	few	TRBD1	CASQDRGQTGELFF	TGTGCCAGCCAAGACAGGGGGCAAACCGGGGAGCTGTTTTTT
TRBV28	TRBJ1-1	.	.	CASSSPTVMNTEAFF	TGTGCCAGCAGTTCTCCGACAGTCATGAACACTGAAGCTTTCTTT
TRBV4-1	TRBJ1-2	once	TRBD1	CASSQESSQGAYGYTF	TGCGCCAGCAGCCAAGAATCGTCACAGGGGGCCTATGGCTACACCTTC
TRBV30	TRBJ1-5	few	.	CAWSGGVSQPQHF	TGTGCCTGGAGTGGGGGCGTAAGTCAGCCCCAGCATTTT
TRBV7-9	TRBJ2-3	.	.	CASSLTYGASTDTQYF	TGTGCCAGCAGCCTAACTTATGGGGCTAGCACAGATACGCAGTATTTT
TRBV19	TRBJ1-4	.	TRBD1	CASRKISRDREKLFF	TGTGCCAGTAGGAAAATTTCCCGGGACAGAGAAAAACTGTTTTTT
TRBV4-1	TRBJ1-1	.	.	CASSQDPTGRGEAFF	TGCGCCAGCAGCCAGGATCCTACAGGGCGTGGTGAAGCTTTCTTT
TRBV5-4	TRBJ2-4	.	.	CASSLTEGDIQYF	TGTGCCAGCAGCTTGACCGAGGGGGACATTCAGTACTTC
TRBV7-9	TRBJ2-5	.	.	CASSLWGPQETQYF	TGTGCCAGCAGCTTATGGGGGCCCCAAGAGACCCAGTACTTC
TRBV5-1	TRBJ2-1	.	TRBD2	CASTGTSGGVSSYNEQFF	TGCGCCAGCACCGGGACTAGCGGGGGGGTGAGCTCCTACAATGAGCAGTTCTTC
TRBV18	TRBJ2-3	.	.	CASSPPVGADTQYF	TGTGCCAGCTCACCACCCGTAGGGGCGGATACGCAGTATTTT
TRBV2	TRBJ1-2	once	.	CATYRVGYTF	TGTGCCACCTACAGGGTCGGCTACACCTTC
TRBV7-3	TRBJ1-1	once	.	CASSPGREAEAFF	TGTGCCAGCAGCCCCGGTAGGGAGGCTGAAGCTTTCTTT
TRBV29-1	TRBJ2-7	.	.	CSVVHPGHPYEQYF	TGCAGCGTTGTCCATCCGGGACATCCCTACGAGCAGTACTTC
TRBV2	TRBJ1-6	.	.	CASSGQLGNSPLHF	TGTGCCAGCAGTGGACAGCTCGGTAATTCACCCCTCCACTTT
TRBV11-2	TRBJ2-5	.	TRBD2	CASSYRASGGETQYF	TGTGCCAGCAGCTATCGGGCTAGCGGGGGAGAGACCCAGTACTTC
TRBV19	TRBJ1-1	.	.	CASHSGGYEAFF	TGTGCCAGCCACAGCGGGGGGTATGAAGCTTTCTTT
TRBV7-2	TRBJ1-3	.	.	CASSSLRLSSGNTIYF	TGTGCCAGCAGCTCCTTAAGACTGAGCTCTGGAAACACCATATATTTT